These 11 T cell receptor beta chains share one sample of origin, sequenced in a study of CD8+ T cells in alopecia areata. Reverse transcribed after extraction, RNA yielded cDNA as the sequencing template. Using immunoSEQ multiplex PCR, the repertoire was profiled, and TCRdb retains in-frame clones only, with some absent. The table records around 120,000 clones, 58% of them present only once. Treatment indicated: oral pan-JAK inhibitor, 5-10 mg twice daily. The source was CD8+ T cells sorted from blood, collected at week 4, from a patient treated with tofacitinib. The receptor set was obtained from a human donor with alopecia areata.

The chain recombines TRBV5-4 with TRBJ2-5; possibly TRBD2 for D (6 bases). The V end lost 4 bases, the J end lost 5 bases, and 18 bases lay between the germline ends. The CDR3 spans 15 residues. Germline CDR1 SGHNT, CDR2 YYREEE (reference sequence). CDR3 loop: CASSRQGGWSETQYF. The CDR3 region has the DNA TGTGCCAGCAGCCGCCAGGGAGGTTGGTCGGAGACCCAGTACTTC.

This chain links TRBV6-5 with TRBJ2-3; weak D call: TRBD2 (6 bases). V dropped 2 bases and J dropped 2 bases, with 14 bases sitting between them. Germline CDR1 MNHEY, CDR2 SVGAGI. The CDR3 has 16 amino acids. For the CDR3, the DNA is TGTGCCAGCAGTTACACGAGTGCGGGATACACAGATACGCAGTATTTT. Its protein product is CASSYTSAGYTDTQYF.

The J gene is TRBJ2-7, the V gene TRBV30; a possible D gene is TRBD1 (6 bases). The V end lost 4 bases, the J end lost 6 bases, and 13 bases lay between the germline ends. In germline, CDR1 is GTSNPN, CDR2 SVGIG (reference sequence). The CDR3 is 12 residues long. The CDR3 nucleotides are TGTGCCTGGACGACAGGCGTAAGCGAGCAGTACTTC. This sequence encodes CAWTTGVSEQYF. Combining the CDR3 with reference TRBV30 and TRBJ2-7 gives the whole variable domain SQTIHQWPATLVQPVGSPLSLECTVEGTSNPNLYWYRQAAGRGLQLLFYSVGIGQISSEVPQNLSASRPQDRQFILSSKKLLLSDSGFYLCAWTTGVSEQYFGPGTRLTVT.

The rearrangement links TRBV7-2 to TRBJ2-3; 9 bases match TRBD2. The V segment lost 5 bases and the J segment 1 base; nucleotides outside the gene matches: 4. Germline V gene sequence: CDR1 SGHTA, CDR2 FQGNSA. The CDR3 has 15 residues. This CDR3 reads CASSLLAGGTDTQYF. Written as DNA, the CDR3 is TGTGCCAGCAGCCTATTAGCGGGGGGCACAGATACGCAGTATTTT.

The V gene is TRBV5-6, the J gene TRBJ2-4, with a possible D match to TRBD2 (5 bases). Germline CDR1 reads SGHDT; CDR2 reads YYEEEE. The V end lost 4 bases, the J end lost 1 base, and 12 bases lay between the germline ends. CDR3 length: 15 amino acids. CDR3 region: CASSAGVTAKNIQYF. The CDR3 nucleotides are TGTGCCAGCAGCGCCGGGGTTACGGCCAAAAACATTCAGTACTTC.

This chain uses TRBV7-9 with TRBJ2-7; 8 bases align to TRBD2. This CDR3 is built from 15 residues. Germline V gene lookup returns CDR1 SEHNR and CDR2 FQNEAQ (reference sequence). V dropped 5 bases and J dropped 7; count of bases not matched to a gene: 13. The CDR3 nucleotides read TGTGCCAGCAGCCCTTTGACAGCGGGGGATTATGAGCAGTACTTC. Its protein is CASSPLTAGDYEQYF.

The chain combines TRBV29-1 with TRBJ2-7; D might be TRBD1 (5 bases). This CDR3 contains 14 residues. With 1 base removed from V and 0 bases from J, the gap between germline ends came to 10 bases. Looked up from germline, CDR1 is SQVTM and CDR2 is ANQGSEA. The CDR3 loop reads CSVEAGIYSYEQYF. CDR3 DNA: TGCAGCGTTGAAGCAGGGATTTACTCCTACGAGCAGTACTTC.

The chain is built from TRBV5-5 and TRBJ2-1; D perhaps matches TRBD1 (5 bases). The CDR3 runs 13 residues. Per the germline V gene, CDR1 is SGHKS and CDR2 is YYEKEE (reference sequence). The V end was cut by 4 bases, the J end by 6 bases, with 11 bases between. The CDR3 region is CASSVTAPNEQFF. For the CDR3, the DNA is TGTGCCAGCAGCGTGACAGCGCCCAATGAGCAGTTCTTC. Filled out from reference TRBV5-5 and TRBJ2-1, the complete variable domain reads DAGVTQSPTHLIKTRGQQVTLRCSPISGHKSVSWYQQVLGQGPQFIFQYYEKEERGRGNFPDRFSARQFPNYSSELNVNALLLGDSALYLCASSVTAPNEQFFGPGTRLTVL.

The chain has TRBV4-1 and TRBJ2-5; a weak D match, TRBD1 (5 bases). This CDR3 contains 14 residues. Trimming cost V 1 base and J 5 bases, with 11 bases left between them. Germline assignment: CDR1 MGHRA and CDR2 YSYEKL. The CDR3 here is CASSQAQGKETQYF. In DNA form, the CDR3 reads TGCGCCAGCAGCCAAGCCCAGGGAAAGGAGACCCAGTACTTC.

There are a few counts of this clone. The chain recombines TRBV7-6 with TRBJ1-6, with D possibly matching TRBD1 (6 bases). V was pared by 2 bases and J by 7 bases, with 12 bases between. Germline CDR1 and CDR2: SGHVS and FNYEAQ. The CDR3 contains 15 residues. DNA for the CDR3: TGTGCCAGCAGCTTATGGGGGGCTAAGAATTCACCCCTCCACTTT. Translation gives CASSLWGAKNSPLHF.

The gene calls are TRBV29-1 and TRBJ1-2; 7 bases are shared with TRBD1. Germline values: CDR1 SQVTM, CDR2 ANQGSEA. Unmatched junction bases numbered 11, after V lost 0 bases and J lost 7 bases. The CDR3 is 15 residues long. CDR3 loop: CSVEDWDRFGSGYTF. For the CDR3, the DNA is TGCAGCGTTGAAGATTGGGACAGATTTGGGAGTGGCTACACCTTC.